This TCR beta chain originates from a study of long-term antiretroviral therapy in people with HIV. Version v3.0 of the immunoSEQ assay ran at survey level. Measured with immunoSEQ multiplex PCR; TCRdb has only the in-frame clones, and not every one. Of around 12,000 clones in the sample, almost 80% were seen once. Germline V gene lookup returns CDR1 MNHEY and CDR2 SMNVEV (reference sequence). The CDR3 loop spans 15 amino acids. Trimming at V came to 6 bases and at J to 6 bases, leaving 11 bases not matched to a gene. Specimen: unsorted PBMCs, collected 0.8 years before starting antiretroviral therapy. The chain uses TRBV27 and TRBJ2-3; 8 bases line up with TRBD1. The TCR originated in a woman between 35 and 50 years old with HIV. CDR3 nucleotides: TGTGCCAGCAGCCCTGGACAGGGAACCTCCGATACGCAGTATTTT. Its protein product is CASSPGQGTSDTQYF.